This T cell receptor beta chain stems from a study of OX40 agonist ivuxolimab in advanced cancers. Context from the whole study: Ivuxolimab was an agonistic, fully human IgG2 monoclonal antibody directed against OX40 (CD134), a costimulatory receptor. Patients were allowed to have had prior anti-PD-1, anti-PD-L1 or anti-CTLA-4 therapy, and roughly two fifths of the dose-escalation patients had been treated with checkpoint inhibitors. Intravenous ivuxolimab was administered to patients every 2 weeks at six dose levels: 0.01, 0.1, 0.3, 1.5, 3 and 10 mg/kg. The purpose of peripheral TCRbeta sequencing was to test whether ivuxolimab changed TCR sequence diversity and led to clonal T-cell expansion. In the dose-escalation cohort, about four fifths of patients were male, and the mean age was roughly 60 years with a range of roughly 23 to 79. Of the 50 to 55 patients in dose escalation, 19 had hepatocellular carcinoma, some 15 had melanoma, 9 had renal cell carcinoma and 9 had head and neck cancer. Three dose-escalation patients achieved partial responses, one with hepatocellular carcinoma and two with cutaneous melanoma. The paper describes the monotherapy dose-escalation part (N ≈ 52 patients) of the phase I trial of ivuxolimab. The paper as a whole reports these results and caveats: Which antigens the clonally expanded peripheral T cells were specific for was not determined. After ivuxolimab, expanded clones were on average more numerous among CD8+ T cells than among CD4+ T cells. Low levels of normalized T-cell clonal expansion were also seen in some nonresponding patients. In the 0.1-3.0 mg/kg groups, partial responders were among the patients with the lowest normalized peripheral clonal expansion, particularly in CD8+ T cells. At doses of 0.1 to 3.0 mg/kg, clonal expansion of both CD4+ and CD8+ T cells in blood was seen between baseline and week 6.

Note on this clone: This clone's antigen is unknown. No quality values exist for individual bases; no much larger clone is one base distant.

Measured from the cysteine to the phenylalanine, the CDR3 is 15 residues long. The read is trimmed to its CDR3 DNA, 45 bases read in frame from base 1. CDR1 and CDR2, per the germline V gene, are MGHDK and SYGVNS. V is reduced by 3 bases and J by 4 bases, leaving a spacing of 14 bases between them. Genomic DNA was extracted from sorted cells for sequencing of the TCRbeta CDR3 region. The immunoSEQ Assay was used for sequencing of TCRbeta CDR3 regions. TCRdb provides this immuneACCESS table in a form limited to in-frame rearrangements. Some clones are lacking; in checked studies, under half of them reflect an unresolved V gene, and why the rest are absent is not known. Present in this sample are tens of thousands of clones, roughly 93% of which were seen just once. The top ten clones comprise less than 7% of the sample. Patients with autoimmune disease history or receiving systemic immunosuppression were excluded from the trial. Peripheral blood for TCR sequencing was collected from all dose cohorts at baseline, on cycle 4 day 1, and on cycle 7 day 1. Samples came from an open-label, multicenter, first-in-human phase I dose-escalation trial of ivuxolimab. Adults with locally advanced or metastatic head and neck squamous cell, hepatocellular, melanoma or renal cell carcinoma were enrolled in the trial. Before TCR sequencing, CD4+ T cells and CD8+ T cells were sorted from peripheral blood as separate populations.

Sequencing used CD4+ or CD8+ T cells sorted from blood, obtained in a trial of the OX40 agonist ivuxolimab. The sequence derives from an adult with an advanced solid tumor such as melanoma, head and neck, liver or kidney cancer. The rearrangement joined TRBV25-1 to TRBJ2-3; the D gene remains uncertain. The encoded CDR3 is CASSETTRAPDTQYF. The bases are TGTGCCAGCAGTGAGACGACTCGTGCCCCAGATACGCAGTATTTT. Where the CDR3 stops, the reference TRBV25-1 and TRBJ2-3 genes take over; the full variable domain is EADIYQTPRYLVIGTGKKITLECSQTMGHDKMYWYQQDPGMELHLIHYSYGVNSTEKGDLSSESTVSRIRTEHFPLTLESARPSHTSQYLCASSETTRAPDTQYFGPGTRLTVL.